This T cell receptor beta chain is from a study of cytomegalovirus exposure and HLA in healthy donors. From germline, CDR1 is MNHNS and CDR2 SASEGT. Trimming removed 4 bases from V and 1 base from J; junction bases left unmatched: 6. CDR3 length equals 16 residues. Primers for the PCR totalled 60 Vbeta and 13 Jbeta. This table comes from immunoSEQ multiplex PCR, and its TCRdb copy is limited to in-frame clones, with some not included. The data show 40,000 or so clones, around three fifths seen once. This clone was seen a few times. This clonotype originated in a man aged 50-59 years in good health and CMV-seropositive. The source material was PBMCs. The chain has TRBV6-1 and TRBJ1-5; TRBD1 agrees at 8 bases. CDR3 loop: CASSAGTGISNQPQHF. CDR3 nucleotide sequence: TGTGCCAGCAGTGCCGGGACAGGAATAAGCAATCAGCCCCAGCATTTT.